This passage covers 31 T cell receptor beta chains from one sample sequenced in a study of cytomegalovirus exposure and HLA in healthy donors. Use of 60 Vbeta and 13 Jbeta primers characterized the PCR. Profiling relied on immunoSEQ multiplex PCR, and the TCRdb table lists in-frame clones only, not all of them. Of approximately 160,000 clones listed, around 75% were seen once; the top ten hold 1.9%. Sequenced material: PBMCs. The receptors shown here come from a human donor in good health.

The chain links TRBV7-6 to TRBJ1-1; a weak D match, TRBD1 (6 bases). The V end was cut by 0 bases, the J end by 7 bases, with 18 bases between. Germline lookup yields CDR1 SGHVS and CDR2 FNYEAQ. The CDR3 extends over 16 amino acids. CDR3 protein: CASSLADRPARGEAFF. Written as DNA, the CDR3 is TGTGCCAGCAGCTTAGCCGACAGACCCGCCAGGGGTGAAGCTTTCTTT. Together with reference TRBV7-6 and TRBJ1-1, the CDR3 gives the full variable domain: GAGVSQSPRYKVTKRGQDVALRCDPISGHVSLYWYRQALGQGPEFLTYFNYEAQQDKSGLPNDRFSAERPEGSISTLTIQRTEQRDSAMYRCASSLADRPARGEAFFGQGTRLTVV.

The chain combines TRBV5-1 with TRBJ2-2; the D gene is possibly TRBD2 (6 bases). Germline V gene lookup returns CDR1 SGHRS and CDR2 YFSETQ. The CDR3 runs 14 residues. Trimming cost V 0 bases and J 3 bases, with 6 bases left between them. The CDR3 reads CASSLGRDTGELFF. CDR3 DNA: TGCGCCAGCAGCTTGGGGAGGGACACCGGGGAGCTGTTTTTT.

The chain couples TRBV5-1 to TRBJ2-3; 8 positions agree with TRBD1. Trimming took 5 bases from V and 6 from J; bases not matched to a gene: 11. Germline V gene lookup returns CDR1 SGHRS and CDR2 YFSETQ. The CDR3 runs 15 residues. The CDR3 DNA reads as TGCGCCAGCAGGTCGATTCAGGGGGCGTCGGATACGCAGTATTTT. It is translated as CASRSIQGASDTQYF.

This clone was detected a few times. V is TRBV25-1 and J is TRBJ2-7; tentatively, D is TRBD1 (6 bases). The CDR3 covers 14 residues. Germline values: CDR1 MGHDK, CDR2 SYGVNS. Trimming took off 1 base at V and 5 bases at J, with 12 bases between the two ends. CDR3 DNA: TGTGCCAGCAGTGAATCGGCAGGGGCGGACGAGCAGTACTTC. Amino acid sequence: CASSESAGADEQYF.

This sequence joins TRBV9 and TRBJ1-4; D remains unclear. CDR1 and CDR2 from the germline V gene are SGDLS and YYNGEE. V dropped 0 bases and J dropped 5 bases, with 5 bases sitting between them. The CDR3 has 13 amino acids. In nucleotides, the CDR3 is TGTGCCAGCAGCGTAGACACGAATGAAAAACTGTTTTTT. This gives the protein CASSVDTNEKLFF.

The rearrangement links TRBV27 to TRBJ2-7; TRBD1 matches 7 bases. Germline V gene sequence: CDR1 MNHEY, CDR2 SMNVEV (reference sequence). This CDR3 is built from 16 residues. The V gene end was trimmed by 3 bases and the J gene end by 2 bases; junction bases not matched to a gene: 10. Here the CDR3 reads CASSFIGTDLTYEQYF. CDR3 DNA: TGTGCCAGCAGTTTCATCGGGACAGACCTAACCTACGAGCAGTACTTC.

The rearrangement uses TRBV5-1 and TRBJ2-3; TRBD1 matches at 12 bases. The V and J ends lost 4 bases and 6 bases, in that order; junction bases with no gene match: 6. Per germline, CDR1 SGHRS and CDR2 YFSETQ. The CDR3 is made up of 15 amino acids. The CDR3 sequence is CASSPGTGGFDTQYF. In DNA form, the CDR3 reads TGCGCCAGCAGCCCCGGGACAGGGGGCTTTGATACGCAGTATTTT.

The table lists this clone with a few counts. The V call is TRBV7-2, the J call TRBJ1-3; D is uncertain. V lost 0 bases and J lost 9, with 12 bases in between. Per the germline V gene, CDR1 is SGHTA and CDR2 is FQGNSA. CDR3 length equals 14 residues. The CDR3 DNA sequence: TGTGCCAGCAGCTTAGCCCATGGCGGTGGCACCATATATTTT. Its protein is CASSLAHGGGTIYF.

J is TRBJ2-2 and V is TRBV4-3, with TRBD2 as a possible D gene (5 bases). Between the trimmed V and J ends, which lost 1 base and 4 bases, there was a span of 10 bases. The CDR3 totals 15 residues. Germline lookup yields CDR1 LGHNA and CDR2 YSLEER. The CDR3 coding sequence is TGCGCCAGCAGCCAAGGGTCACTAGGCACCGGGGAGCTGTTTTTT. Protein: CASSQGSLGTGELFF.

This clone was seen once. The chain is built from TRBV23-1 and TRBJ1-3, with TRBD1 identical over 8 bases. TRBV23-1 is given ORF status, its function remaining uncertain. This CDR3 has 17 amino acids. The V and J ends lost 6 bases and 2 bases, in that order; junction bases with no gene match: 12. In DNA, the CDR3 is TGCGCCAGCAGGGACAGGGTATCGGGAATCGCTGGAAACACCATATATTTT. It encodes CASRDRVSGIAGNTIYF.

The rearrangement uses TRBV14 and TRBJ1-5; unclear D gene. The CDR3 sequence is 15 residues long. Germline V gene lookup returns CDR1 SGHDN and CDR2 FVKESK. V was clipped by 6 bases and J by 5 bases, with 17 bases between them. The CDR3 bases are TGTGCCAGCAGAAATGGGCAGGCTTTTTATCAGCCCCAGCATTTT. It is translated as CASRNGQAFYQPQHF.

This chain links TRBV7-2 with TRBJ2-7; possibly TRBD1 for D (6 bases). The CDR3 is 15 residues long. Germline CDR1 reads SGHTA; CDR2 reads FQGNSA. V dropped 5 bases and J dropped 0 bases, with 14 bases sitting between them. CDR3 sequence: CASSDQPTGSYEQYF. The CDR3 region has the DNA TGTGCCAGCAGCGATCAACCGACAGGCTCCTACGAGCAGTACTTC.

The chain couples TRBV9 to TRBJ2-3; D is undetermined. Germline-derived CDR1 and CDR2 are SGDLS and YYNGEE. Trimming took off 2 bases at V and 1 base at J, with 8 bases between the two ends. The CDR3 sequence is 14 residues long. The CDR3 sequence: CASSVALGTDTQYF. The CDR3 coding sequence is TGTGCCAGCAGCGTGGCTTTGGGCACAGATACGCAGTATTTT.

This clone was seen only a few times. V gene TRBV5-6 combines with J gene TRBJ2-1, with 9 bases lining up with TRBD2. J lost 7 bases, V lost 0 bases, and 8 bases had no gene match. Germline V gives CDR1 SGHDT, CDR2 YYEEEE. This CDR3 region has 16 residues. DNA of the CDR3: TGTGCCAGCAGCTTGGTTGGGACTAGCTGGTGGAATGAGCAGTTCTTC. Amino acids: CASSLVGTSWWNEQFF.

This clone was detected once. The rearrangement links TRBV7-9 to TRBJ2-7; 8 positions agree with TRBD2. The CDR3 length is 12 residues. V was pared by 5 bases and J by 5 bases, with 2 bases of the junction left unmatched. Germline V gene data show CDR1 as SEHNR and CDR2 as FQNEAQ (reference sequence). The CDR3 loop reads CASSTGGNEQYF. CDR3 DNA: TGTGCCAGCAGCACGGGGGGGAACGAGCAGTACTTC.

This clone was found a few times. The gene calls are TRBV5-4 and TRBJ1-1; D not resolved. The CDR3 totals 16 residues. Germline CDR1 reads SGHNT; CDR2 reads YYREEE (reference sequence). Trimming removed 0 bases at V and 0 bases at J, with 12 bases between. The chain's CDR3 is CASSLDAGRMNTEAFF. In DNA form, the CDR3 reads TGTGCCAGCAGCTTGGATGCGGGAAGGATGAACACTGAAGCTTTCTTT. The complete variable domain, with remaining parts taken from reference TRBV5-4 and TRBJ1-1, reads ETGVTQSPTHLIKTRGQQVTLRCSSQSGHNTVSWYQQALGQGPQFIFQYYREEENGRGNFPPRFSGLQFPNYSSELNVNALELDDSALYLCASSLDAGRMNTEAFFGQGTRLTVV.

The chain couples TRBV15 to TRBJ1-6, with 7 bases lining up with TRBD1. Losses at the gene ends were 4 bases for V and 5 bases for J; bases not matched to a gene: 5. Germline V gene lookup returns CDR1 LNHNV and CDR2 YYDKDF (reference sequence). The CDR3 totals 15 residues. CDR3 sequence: CATSIGTVDNSPLHF. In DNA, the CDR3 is TGTGCCACCAGCATCGGGACAGTGGATAATTCACCCCTCCACTTT.

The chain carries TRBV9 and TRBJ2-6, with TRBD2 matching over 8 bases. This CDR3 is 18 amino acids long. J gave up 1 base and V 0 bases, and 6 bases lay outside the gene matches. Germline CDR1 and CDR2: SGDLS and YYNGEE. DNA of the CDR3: TGTGCCAGCAGCGTAGAACGGGAGGGGTTTTCTGGGGCCAACGTCCTGACTTTC. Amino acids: CASSVEREGFSGANVLTF.

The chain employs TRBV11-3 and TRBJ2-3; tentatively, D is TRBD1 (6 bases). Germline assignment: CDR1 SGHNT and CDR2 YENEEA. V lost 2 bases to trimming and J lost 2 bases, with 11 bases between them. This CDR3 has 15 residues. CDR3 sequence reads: CASSLSGVDTDTQYF. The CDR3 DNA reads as TGTGCCAGCAGCTTATCAGGGGTCGACACAGATACGCAGTATTTT.

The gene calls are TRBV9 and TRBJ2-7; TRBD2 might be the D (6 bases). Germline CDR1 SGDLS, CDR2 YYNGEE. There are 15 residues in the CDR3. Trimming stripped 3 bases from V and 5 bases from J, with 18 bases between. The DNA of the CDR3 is TGTGCCAGCAGCGAGGGCTTCGGGGGATACCACGAGCAGTACTTC. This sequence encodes CASSEGFGGYHEQYF.

CDR3 sequence reads: CASSIGGAAGNIQYF. The CDR3 nucleotides are TGTGCCAGTAGTATAGGCGGGGCCGCAGGGAACATTCAGTACTTC. The rearrangement uses TRBV19 and TRBJ2-4; D possibly corresponds to TRBD2 (6 bases). Germline values: CDR1 LNHDA, CDR2 SQIVND (reference sequence). This CDR3 is 15 amino acids long. V lost 1 base and J lost 7, with 14 bases in between.

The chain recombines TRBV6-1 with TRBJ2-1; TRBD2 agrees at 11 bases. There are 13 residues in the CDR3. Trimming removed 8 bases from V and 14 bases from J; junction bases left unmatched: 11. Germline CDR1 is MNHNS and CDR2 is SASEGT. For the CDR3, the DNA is TGTGCCAGCGATAGCGGGGGGGCCTGGTGGAAGTTCTTC. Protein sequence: CASDSGGAWWKFF.

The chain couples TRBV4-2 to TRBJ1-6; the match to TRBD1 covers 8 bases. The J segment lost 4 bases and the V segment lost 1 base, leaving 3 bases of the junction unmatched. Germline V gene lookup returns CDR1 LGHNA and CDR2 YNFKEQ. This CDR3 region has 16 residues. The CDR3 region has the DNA TGTGCCAGCAGCCAAGCGACAGGGGATTATAATTCACCCCTCCACTTT. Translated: CASSQATGDYNSPLHF.

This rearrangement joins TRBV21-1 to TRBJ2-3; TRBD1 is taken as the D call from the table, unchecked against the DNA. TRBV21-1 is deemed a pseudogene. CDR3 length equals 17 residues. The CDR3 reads CASSYHLDRGYTDTQYF. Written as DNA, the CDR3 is TGTGCCAGCAGCTACCACCTCGACAGGGGGTACACAGATACGCAGTATTTT.

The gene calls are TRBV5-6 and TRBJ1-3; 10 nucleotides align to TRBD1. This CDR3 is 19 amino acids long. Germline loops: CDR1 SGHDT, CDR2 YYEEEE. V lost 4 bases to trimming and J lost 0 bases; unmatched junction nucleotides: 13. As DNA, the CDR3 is TGTGCCAGCAGCATACGGGACAGGGGTCCTTATTACTCTGGAAACACCATATATTTT. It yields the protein CASSIRDRGPYYSGNTIYF. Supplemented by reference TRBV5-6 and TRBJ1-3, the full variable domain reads DAGVTQSPTHLIKTRGQQVTLRCSPKSGHDTVSWYQQALGQGPQFIFQYYEEEERQRGNFPDRFSGHQFPNYSSELNVNALLLGDSALYLCASSIRDRGPYYSGNTIYFGEGSWLTVV.

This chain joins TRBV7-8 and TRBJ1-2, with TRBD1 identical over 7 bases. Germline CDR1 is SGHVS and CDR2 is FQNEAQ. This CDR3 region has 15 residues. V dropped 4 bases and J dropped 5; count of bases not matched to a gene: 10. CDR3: CASSSRFGTEYGYTF. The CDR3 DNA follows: TGTGCCAGCAGCTCAAGGTTTGGGACAGAATATGGCTACACCTTC.

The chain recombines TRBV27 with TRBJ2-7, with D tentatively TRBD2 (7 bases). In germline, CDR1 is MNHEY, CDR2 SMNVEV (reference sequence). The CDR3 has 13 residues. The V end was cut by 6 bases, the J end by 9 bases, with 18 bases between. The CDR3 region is CASRGGGGSAQYF. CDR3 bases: TGTGCCAGCAGGGGAGGGGGAGGGAGCGCGCAGTACTTC.

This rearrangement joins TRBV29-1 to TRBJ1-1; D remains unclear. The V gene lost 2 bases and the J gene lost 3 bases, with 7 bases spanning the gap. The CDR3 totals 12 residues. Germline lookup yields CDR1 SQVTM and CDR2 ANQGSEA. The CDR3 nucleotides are TGCAGCGTTGAACTAGGCGACACTGAAGCTTTCTTT. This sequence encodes CSVELGDTEAFF.

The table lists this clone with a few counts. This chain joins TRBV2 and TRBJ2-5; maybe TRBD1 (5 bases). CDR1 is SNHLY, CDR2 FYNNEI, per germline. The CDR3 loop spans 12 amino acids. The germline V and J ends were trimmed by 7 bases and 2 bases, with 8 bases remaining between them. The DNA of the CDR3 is TGTGCCAGCATTCAGGGACAAGAGACCCAGTACTTC. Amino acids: CASIQGQETQYF.

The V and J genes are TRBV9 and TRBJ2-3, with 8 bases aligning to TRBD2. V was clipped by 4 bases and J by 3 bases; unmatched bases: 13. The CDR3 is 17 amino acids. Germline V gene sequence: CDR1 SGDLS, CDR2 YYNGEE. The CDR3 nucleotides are TGTGCCAGCAGCTCTCCCAACGGACTAGCATTAACAGATACGCAGTATTTT. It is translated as CASSSPNGLALTDTQYF.

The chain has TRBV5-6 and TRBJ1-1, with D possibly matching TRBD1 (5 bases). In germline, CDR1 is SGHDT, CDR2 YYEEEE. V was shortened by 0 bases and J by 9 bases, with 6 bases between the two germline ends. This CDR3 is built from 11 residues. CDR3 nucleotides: TGTGCCAGCAGCTTGGCAGGGCAAGCTTTCTTT. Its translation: CASSLAGQAFF.